The 28 T cell receptor beta chains listed next were all sequenced from one sample in a study of tumor and adjacent non-tumor tissue in lung cancer. Three rounds of nested PCR, following a modified ARM-PCR protocol, produced the TCRbeta library. TCRdb reprocessed the multiplex PCR reads with MiXCR, giving one entry per CDR3 protein. The profile shows roughly 76,000 distinct CDR3 sequences, under 70% of them singletons. This sample's RNA came from whole unsorted tissue. Material for sequencing was lung tumor tissue. These receptor sequences come from a woman aged 70 to 79 with non-small cell lung cancer.

The rearrangement links TRBV20-1 to TRBJ1-1; D is undetermined. V lost 1 base and J 6 bases, leaving 9 bases between the germline ends. Germline-derived CDR1 and CDR2 are DFQATT and SNEGSKA (reference sequence). This CDR3 spans 12 amino acids. The CDR3 protein is CSARGQWAEAFF. CDR3 nucleotides: TGCAGTGCTAGAGGGCAGTGGGCTGAAGCTTTCTTT.

Concerning this clonotype itself: This CDR3 fails to terminate in the conserved phenylalanine or tryptophan, so it likely reflects a read error. Because the CDR3's place on the DNA is in doubt, the DNA is left out and the CDR3 is given as listed by TCRdb. The CDR3 region is CSIKRQGINEQFI. V and J are TRBV29-1 and TRBJ2-1; no DNA check was done on the table's D call, TRBD2. With termini counted, the CDR3 has 13 amino acids. Germline-derived CDR1 and CDR2 are SQVTM and ANQGSEA.

About this clonotype: A junction end diverges from the germline sequence, so it may reflect a read error. V gene TRBV30 combines with J gene TRBJ1-5, with a weak D call TRBD1 (5 bases). The CDR3 consists of 13 residues. In germline, CDR1 is GTSNPN, CDR2 SVGIG (reference sequence). The CDR3 protein is CAWSIQDNQLQHF. The CDR3 bases are TGTGCCTGGAGTATACAGGACAATCAGCTCCAGCATTTT.

In this sample, this clonotype turned up once. At one end, the junction sequence differs from germline, possibly due to a read error. The J gene is TRBJ1-1, the V gene TRBV11-1, with 9 nucleotides matching TRBD1. Germline lookup yields CDR1 SGHAT and CDR2 FQDESV (reference sequence). CDR3 length equals 14 residues. CDR3 amino acids: CTSSLNGTGYEAFF. CDR3 nucleotides: TGTACCAGCAGCTTAAATGGGACAGGGTACGAAGCTTTCTTT. The whole variable domain, remainder taken from reference TRBV11-1 and TRBJ1-1, is EAEVAQSPRYKITEKSQAVAFWCDPISGHATLYWYRQILGQGPELLVQFQDESVVDDSQLPKDRFSAERLKGVDSTLKIQPAELGDSAMYLCTSSLNGTGYEAFFGQGTRLTVV.

The chain carries TRBV29-1 and TRBJ1-2; D might be TRBD1 (6 bases). Trimming took off 3 bases at V and 8 bases at J, with 16 bases between the two ends. The length of the CDR3 is 13 residues. Looked up from germline, CDR1 is SQVTM and CDR2 is ANQGSEA. The CDR3 DNA reads as TGCAGCGTTGAGGTAAGGACAGATGGAGGCTACACCTTC. Encoded protein: CSVEVRTDGGYTF.

Regarding this clonotype: A much more abundant neighbour one base away suggests this may be a read error. The CDR3 loop is CAGSLDRGKDNEQFF. CDR3 sequence (DNA): TGTGCCGGCAGCTTAGACAGGGGGAAGGACAATGAGCAGTTCTTC. V gene TRBV7-3 combines with J gene TRBJ2-1; 9 bases fit TRBD1. The CDR3 runs 15 residues. CDR1 and CDR2 (germline): SGHTA, FQGTGA.

In this sample, this clonotype turned up a few times. This rearrangement joins TRBV20-1 to TRBJ2-2; D could derive from TRBD1 or TRBD2 (5 bases each). Trimming removed 4 bases at V and 0 bases at J, with 9 bases between. Germline V gene lookup returns CDR1 DFQATT and CDR2 SNEGSKA (reference sequence). The CDR3 is 14 amino acids. CDR3 in amino acids: CSATPGPNTGELFF. CDR3 coding DNA: TGCAGTGCTACCCCGGGGCCGAACACCGGGGAGCTGTTTTTT.

As for this clonotype: A read error is likely, as this CDR3 ends without the conserved phenylalanine or tryptophan. The chain joins TRBV6-1 to TRBJ2-3; 13 bases fit TRBD2. Germline CDR1 is MNHNS and CDR2 is SASEGT. The CDR3 runs to 15 residues. The CDR3 sequence is CASRGLAGLTDTQYI. CDR3 nucleotide sequence: TGTGCCAGCAGGGGACTAGCGGGACTCACAGATACACAGTATATT.

This clonotype was counted once. A single base separates this from a much larger clone, so it may be a read error. The rearrangement uses TRBV7-9 and TRBJ1-1; TRBD1 is a possible D gene (5 bases). This CDR3 has 14 amino acids. Trimming removed 2 bases at V and 3 bases at J, with 10 bases between. Germline assignment: CDR1 SEHNR and CDR2 FQNEAQ (reference sequence). The CDR3 protein is CASSLPGAHTEAFF. For the CDR3, the DNA is TGTGCCAGCAGCTTACCCGGGGCCCACACTGAAGCTTTCTTT.

This clonotype is medium-sized (0.01 to 0.1%) by share. This chain uses TRBV4-1 with TRBJ2-2; D unclear. V was cut by 2 bases and J by 1 base, with 11 bases left in between. Germline V gene sequence: CDR1 MGHRA, CDR2 YSYEKL. This CDR3 contains 16 residues. In DNA, the CDR3 is TGCGCCAGCAGCCAACACCCCGTTTGGAACACCGGGGAGCTGTTTTTT. It encodes CASSQHPVWNTGELFF.

CDR3 coding DNA: TGCGCCAGCAGCTTGCTAAGAGGCGGGACGAACCGAGAGACCCAGTACTTC. It translates to CASSLLRGGTNRETQYF. The V call is TRBV5-1, the J call TRBJ2-5, with TRBD2 as a possible D gene (6 bases). Germline values: CDR1 SGHRS, CDR2 YFSETQ. V was shortened by 1 base and J by 4 bases, with 20 bases between the two germline ends. CDR3 length equals 17 residues.

A note on this clonotype: Germline and junction disagree at one end, which may indicate a read error. The rearrangement uses TRBV7-9 and TRBJ2-1; D uncertain. The CDR3 length is 13 residues. Germline V lookup: CDR1 SEHNR, CDR2 FQNEAQ (reference sequence). The CDR3 loop is CTSSQSVYNKQSF. As DNA, the CDR3 is TGTACCAGCAGTCAGTCGGTCTACAATAAGCAGTCCTTC.

With regard to this clonotype: A read error may be the cause here, since a much bigger clone is one base away. The V gene is TRBV24-1, the J gene TRBJ2-1; the D is unclear. CDR3 length: 18 amino acids. Trimming pared 8 bases from V and 0 bases from J, leaving 22 bases between. Germline assignment: CDR1 KGHDR and CDR2 SFDVKD. Here the CDR3 reads CATTPSLSERSSYNEQFF. For the CDR3, the DNA is TGTGCCACCACCCCATCTTTGTCTGAAAGATCCTCCTACAATGAGCAGTTCTTC.

Points on this clonotype: A junction boundary mismatches the germline segment, possibly from a read error. The chain joins TRBV29-1 to TRBJ2-3; D is possibly TRBD2 (6 bases). The CDR3 sequence is 12 residues long. Per germline, CDR1 SQVTM and CDR2 ANQGSEA. The CDR3 loop is CSVGLSTDTRYF. The DNA for the CDR3 is TGCAGCGTGGGACTGAGCACAGATACGCGGTATTTT.

J is TRBJ2-1 and V is TRBV11-1, with a tentative D call TRBD2 (5 bases). The CDR3 contains 13 residues. Germline CDR1 and CDR2: SGHAT and FQDESV (reference sequence). Trimming took 6 bases from V and 9 from J, leaving 15 bases between them. DNA for the CDR3: TGTGCCAGCAGTTACCTTACCAGCGGTGAGCAGTTCTTC. Protein product: CASSYLTSGEQFF. Full variable domain (remainder filled in from reference TRBV11-1 and TRBJ2-1): EAEVAQSPRYKITEKSQAVAFWCDPISGHATLYWYRQILGQGPELLVQFQDESVVDDSQLPKDRFSAERLKGVDSTLKIQPAELGDSAMYLCASSYLTSGEQFFGPGTRLTVL.

This clonotype was counted a few times. This is likely a read error, given that the CDR3 carries no conserved phenylalanine or tryptophan at its end. The rearrangement uses TRBV11-1 and TRBJ2-1; 8 bases are a match to TRBD1. V dropped 9 bases and J dropped 3; count of bases not matched to a gene: 10. CDR3 length: 15 residues. Germline assignment: CDR1 SGHAT and CDR2 FQDESV (reference sequence). CDR3 region: CASSHRDRFYNEQFL. The CDR3 bases are TGTGCCAGTAGCCACCGGGACAGGTTCTACAATGAGCAGTTCCTC.

A word on this clonotype: Its ends do not fully match the called genes, so a read error is possible. The gene calls are TRBV20-1 and TRBJ1-5, with D perhaps TRBD1 (5 bases). The CDR3 loop spans 17 amino acids. CDR1 DFQATT and CDR2 SNEGSKA come from the germline V gene (reference sequence). The CDR3 loop is CSARDDSGGRSNQTQHF. In DNA form, the CDR3 reads TGCAGTGCTAGAGATGACAGCGGTGGGCGTAGCAATCAGACCCAGCATTTT.

With respect to this clonotype: One end of the junction is discordant with germline, which a read error may explain. The V call is TRBV6-1, the J call TRBJ2-7; D remains unclear. The CDR3 covers 11 residues. CDR1 and CDR2 from the germline V gene are MNHNS and SASEGT. The CDR3 region has the DNA TGTGCCAGCAGCGGATACTCCGAGCAGAAGTTC. Its protein product is CASSGYSEQKF.

This clonotype was recorded at least ten times. The rearrangement links TRBV12-3 or TRBV12-4 to TRBJ2-3, with D perhaps TRBD2 (6 bases). The CDR3 loop spans 15 amino acids. V was shortened by 3 bases and J by 8 bases, with 18 bases between the two germline ends. The CDR3 DNA reads TGTGCCAGCAGTTTTATCACGGGAGCGACCGGTACGCAGTATTTT. Protein: CASSFITGATGTQYF.

The sample holds a few counts of this clonotype. The chain carries TRBV20-1 and TRBJ2-2; a weak D match, TRBD2 (6 bases). The CDR3 covers 14 residues. CDR1 and CDR2 from the germline V gene are DFQATT and SNEGSKA (reference sequence). Trimming removed 6 bases from V and 4 bases from J, with 15 bases in between. CDR3 in amino acids: CSAIRELGTGELFF. CDR3 DNA sequence: TGCAGTGCGATTCGGGAGTTGGGCACCGGGGAGCTGTTTTTT.

A word on this clonotype: A read error is possible here, since a much larger clone lies one base away. The genes are TRBV7-8 and TRBJ1-1; 8 positions agree with TRBD1. The CDR3 loop spans 17 amino acids. From germline, CDR1 is SGHVS and CDR2 FQNEAQ. DNA of the CDR3: TGTGCCAGCAGCTCGGGACAGGATGCCCTCATGAACTCTGAAGCTTTCTTT. Translating it yields CASSSGQDALMNSEAFF.

This clonotype was observed many times. The V call is TRBV6-2 or TRBV6-3, the J call TRBJ1-1; 9 bases are shared with TRBD1. Germline assignment: CDR1 MNHEY and CDR2 SVGEGT. V shed 5 bases and J 13 bases; nucleotides not matched to a gene: 11. CDR3 length equals 13 residues. CDR3 sequence reads: CASSITRTGAGFF. CDR3 bases: TGTGCCAGCAGTATAACCAGGACAGGGGCTGGTTTCTTT.

As regards this clonotype: Likely a read error: the CDR3 ends without its conserved phenylalanine or tryptophan. The V and J genes are TRBV19 and TRBJ1-5; TRBD1 matches 9 bases. This CDR3 comprises 17 residues. The trim removed 7 bases at V and 4 bases at J, leaving 14 bases unmatched. Per germline, CDR1 LNHDA and CDR2 SQIVND (reference sequence). CDR3 nucleotides: TGTGCCAGTATAGGGCTTCCGACAGGGGGACGTAATCAGCCCCAGCATATT. As protein: CASIGLPTGGRNQPQHI.

The chain employs TRBV7-3 and TRBJ2-1, with a weak D call TRBD2 (5 bases). The V gene's germline CDR1 is SGHTA and CDR2 FQGTGA. Trimming removed 2 bases from V and 9 bases from J, with 8 bases in between. The CDR3 covers 12 residues. The CDR3: CASSLGSPEQFF. CDR3 coding DNA: TGTGCCAGCAGCTTAGGGAGTCCTGAGCAGTTCTTC.

As to this clonotype: Likely a read error: the CDR3 ends without its conserved phenylalanine or tryptophan. V gene TRBV4-1 combines with J gene TRBJ2-7; 10 positions match TRBD2. Germline V gene sequence: CDR1 MGHRA, CDR2 YSYEKL. This CDR3 is built from 18 residues. The CDR3 nucleotides are TGCTCCAGCAGCCAAGATTCAAAGCGGGAGGGCCTCTCCTACGAGCAGTACTCC. Protein: CSSSQDSKREGLSYEQYS.

The chain carries TRBV29-1 and TRBJ1-3, with D hard to call. The CDR3 covers 12 residues. Germline CDR1 SQVTM, CDR2 ANQGSEA. Trimming took 6 bases from V and 4 from J, leaving 10 bases between them. The CDR3 spells CSVRRSGNTIYF. In nucleotides, the CDR3 is TGCAGCGTCAGGAGATCAGGAAACACCATATATTTT.

Concerning this clonotype itself: Relative to the germline gene, one junction end is altered; a read error may explain this. This chain links TRBV11-1 with TRBJ2-7; 9 bases align to TRBD1. The length of the CDR3 is 14 residues. Germline CDR1 and CDR2: SGHAT and FQDESV (reference sequence). CDR3 amino acids: CASKTGQGIYEQYF. The CDR3 DNA reads as TGTGCCAGCAAAACGGGACAGGGCATCTACGAACAGTACTTC.

This clonotype was seen many times. The CDR3 bases are TGTGCCAGCAGCTTAGAACAGGCTGCCTGGGAGCAGTACTTC. Translated, it gives CASSLEQAAWEQYF. The chain combines TRBV7-9 with TRBJ2-7, with D maybe TRBD1 (5 bases). The V end was cut by 1 base, the J end by 7 bases, with 14 bases between. Germline V gene lookup returns CDR1 SEHNR and CDR2 FQNEAQ (reference sequence). The CDR3 length is 14 residues.